This TCR beta chain was identified in a study of molecular identifiers for immune sequencing clone quantification. Overall study: Replicate RNA came from 20,000 or 100,000 naive CD8 cells and was split five ways, and four parts were sequenced.

Germline-derived CDR1 and CDR2 are LGHNA and YSLEER. This CDR3 spans 14 amino acids. V gave up 1 base and J gave up 2 bases, with 9 bases separating them. Sorting recovered naive CD8 T cells on a CD8+CD4-CCR7+CD45RA+ profile. In preparing bulk TCR libraries, previously described methods and listed TCR primers were used. TCRdb reanalysed the PCR reads using MiXCR and keeps one entry per CDR3 protein. The table includes roughly 630,000 distinct CDR3 sequences, roughly 25% detected once. The specimen was naive CD8+ T cells from blood, with Jurkat cell RNA spiked in. The sample's subset: FACS-sorted CD8+CD4-CCR7+CD45RA+ naive T cells. The clonotype was recovered from a human donor in good health. Some libraries in this study had Jurkat cell RNA spiked in. V gene TRBV4-3 combines with J gene TRBJ2-7; D is ambiguous. CDR3 residues: CASSQGKGPYEQYF. Written as DNA, the CDR3 is TGCGCCAGCAGCCAAGGAAAGGGCCCCTACGAGCAGTACTTC.